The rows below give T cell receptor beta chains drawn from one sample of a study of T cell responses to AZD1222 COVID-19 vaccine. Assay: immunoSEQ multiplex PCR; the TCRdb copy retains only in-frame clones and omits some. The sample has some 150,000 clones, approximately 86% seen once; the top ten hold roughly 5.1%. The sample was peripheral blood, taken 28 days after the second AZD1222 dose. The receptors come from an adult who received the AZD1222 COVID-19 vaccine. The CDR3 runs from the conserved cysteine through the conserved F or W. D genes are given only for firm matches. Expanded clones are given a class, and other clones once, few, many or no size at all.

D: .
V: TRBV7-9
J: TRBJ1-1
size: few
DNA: TGTGCCAGCAGCTTGGCCATCGGATTTAACACTGAAGCTTTCTTT
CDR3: CASSLAIGFNTEAFF

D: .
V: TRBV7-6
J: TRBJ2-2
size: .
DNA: TGTGCCAGCAGCTTAGTGGTCCTTGGGAGCACCGGGGAGCTGTTTTTT
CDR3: CASSLVVLGSTGELFF

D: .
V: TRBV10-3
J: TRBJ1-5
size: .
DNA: TGTGCCACCACACAGGGTTTAACGGGGCAGCCCCAGCATTTT
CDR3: CATTQGLTGQPQHF

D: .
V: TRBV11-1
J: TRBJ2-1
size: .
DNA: TGTGCCAGCGGGGATGAGCAGTTCTTC
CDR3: CASGDEQFF

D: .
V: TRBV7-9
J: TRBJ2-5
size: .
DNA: TGTGCCAGCAGTTTTAGGGCCTACAGGGAAGGAGAGACCCAGTACTTC
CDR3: CASSFRAYREGETQYF

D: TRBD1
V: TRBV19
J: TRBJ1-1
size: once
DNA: TGTGCCAGTAGTGTGGGACAGGGTATGAACACTGAAGCTTTCTTT
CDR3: CASSVGQGMNTEAFF

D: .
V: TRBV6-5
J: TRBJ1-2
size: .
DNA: TGTGCCAGCAGTTACCTCGGAGGGGCGGAAGGCTACACCTTC
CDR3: CASSYLGGAEGYTF

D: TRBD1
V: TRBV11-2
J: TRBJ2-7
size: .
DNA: TGTGCCAGCAGGCGACCGGGACAGGGGACTTCCTACGAGCAGTACTTC
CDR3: CASRRPGQGTSYEQYF

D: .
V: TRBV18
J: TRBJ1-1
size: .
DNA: TGTGCCAGCTCACCACCGGGCTGGGGTCAGAATTTAGCTGAAGCTTTCTTT
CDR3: CASSPPGWGQNLAEAFF

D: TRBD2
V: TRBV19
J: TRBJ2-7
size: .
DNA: TGTGCCAGTAGTCCTCTAGCGGGAGGGGATCACCTACGCGAGCAGTACTTC
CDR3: CASSPLAGGDHLREQYF

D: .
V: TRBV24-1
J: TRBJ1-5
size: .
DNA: TGTGCCACCAGTTTCGGGGGCGGCAATCAGCCCCAGCATTTT
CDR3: CATSFGGGNQPQHF

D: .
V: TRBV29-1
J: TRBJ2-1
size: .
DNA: TGCAGCGACTCGGACGGCCGACCGAATGAGCAGTTCTTC
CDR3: CSDSDGRPNEQFF

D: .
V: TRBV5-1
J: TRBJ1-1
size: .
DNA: TGCGCCAGCAGCTTCCATCTACAGGAGCGGGGAACTGAAGCTTTCTTT
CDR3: CASSFHLQERGTEAFF

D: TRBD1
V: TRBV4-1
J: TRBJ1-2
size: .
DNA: TGCGCCAGCAGCCCCACCGGGACAGGGTTTGGCTACACCTTC
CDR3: CASSPTGTGFGYTF

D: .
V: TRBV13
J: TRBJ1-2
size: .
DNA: TGTGCCAGCAGCCCCCCTGGCTATGGCTACACCTTC
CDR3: CASSPPGYGYTF

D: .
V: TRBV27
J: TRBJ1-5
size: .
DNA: TGTGCCAGCAGTCCCTTGGGTAGCAATCAGCCCCAGCATTTT
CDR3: CASSPLGSNQPQHF

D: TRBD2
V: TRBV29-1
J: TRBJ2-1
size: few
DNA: TGCAGCGTCCAAAGTAGCGGGCCCTACAATGAGCAGTTCTTC
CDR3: CSVQSSGPYNEQFF

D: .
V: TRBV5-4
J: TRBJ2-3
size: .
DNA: TGTGCCAGCAGCTCTACAAGCACAGATACGCAGTATTTT
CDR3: CASSSTSTDTQYF

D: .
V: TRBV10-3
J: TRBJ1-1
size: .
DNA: TGTGCCACAGGAGGTTTGAACACTGAAGCTTTCTTT
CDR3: CATGGLNTEAFF

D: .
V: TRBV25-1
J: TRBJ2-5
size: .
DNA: TGTGCCAGCGAAAAAGGGGAGACCCAGTACTTC
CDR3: CASEKGETQYF

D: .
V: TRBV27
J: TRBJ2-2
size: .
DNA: TGTGCCAGCACCCCGGGGGACGGAGACAGAGTCGGGGAGCTGTTTTTT
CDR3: CASTPGDGDRVGELFF

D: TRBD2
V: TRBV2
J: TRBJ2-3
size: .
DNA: TGTGCCAGCAGTCGGACTAGCGGGAGTGCAGATACGCAGTATTTT
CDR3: CASSRTSGSADTQYF

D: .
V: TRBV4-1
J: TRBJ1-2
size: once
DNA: TGCGCCAGCAGCCAGGGGGACGCCCTCTATGGCTACACCTTC
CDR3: CASSQGDALYGYTF

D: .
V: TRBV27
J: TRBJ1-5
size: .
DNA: TGTGCCAGCAGTTTACACAATAGCAATCAGCCCCAGCATTTT
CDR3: CASSLHNSNQPQHF

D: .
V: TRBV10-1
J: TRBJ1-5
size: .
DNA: TGCGCCAGCAGTGAGTCGACGGGTCAGCCCCAGCATTTT
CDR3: CASSESTGQPQHF

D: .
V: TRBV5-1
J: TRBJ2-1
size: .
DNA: TGCGCCAGCAGGGTGCTGGCCGATGAGCAGTTCTTC
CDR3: CASRVLADEQFF

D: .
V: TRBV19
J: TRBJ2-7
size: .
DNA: TGTGCCAGTAGTGAAGCTGGCGGGGCAGGTTGGGAGCAGTACTTC
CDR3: CASSEAGGAGWEQYF

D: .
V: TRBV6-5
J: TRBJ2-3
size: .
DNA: TGTGCCAGCGGGGGGCTGGGGACAGATACGCAGTATTTT
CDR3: CASGGLGTDTQYF

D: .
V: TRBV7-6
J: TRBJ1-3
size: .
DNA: TGTGCCAGCAGCTTAGCGGTGAGCTCCCTGGACTCTGGAAACACCATATATTTT
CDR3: CASSLAVSSLDSGNTIYF

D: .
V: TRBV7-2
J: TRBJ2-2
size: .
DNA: TGTGCCAGCAGCCCATACACCGGGGAGCTGTTTTTT
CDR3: CASSPYTGELFF

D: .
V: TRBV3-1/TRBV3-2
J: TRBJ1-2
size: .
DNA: TGTGCCAGCAGCCCCCAGGGATCTGGCTACACCTTC
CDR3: CASSPQGSGYTF

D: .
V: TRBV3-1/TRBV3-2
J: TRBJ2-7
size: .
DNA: TGTGCCAGCAGCCAAGTTGACGGATTAGGGGCCTACGAGCAGTACTTC
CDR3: CASSQVDGLGAYEQYF

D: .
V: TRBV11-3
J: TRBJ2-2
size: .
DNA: TGTGCCAGCAGCTTAGTCTACTCCTCTTCGGGGGAGCTGTTTTTT
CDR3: CASSLVYSSSGELFF

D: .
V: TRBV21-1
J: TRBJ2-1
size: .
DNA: TGTGCCAGCAGCAGTGGGTATCACAAATACTCCTACAATGAGCAGTTCTTC
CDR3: CASSSGYHKYSYNEQFF

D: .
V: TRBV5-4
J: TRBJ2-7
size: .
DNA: TGTGCCAGCAGCCCCGACGTCTCGGGGTTCCCCTACGAGCAGTACTTC
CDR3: CASSPDVSGFPYEQYF

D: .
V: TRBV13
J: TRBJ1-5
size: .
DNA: TGTGCCAGCAGCTTAAGGGCGGGGGGTCAGCCCCAGCATTTT
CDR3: CASSLRAGGQPQHF

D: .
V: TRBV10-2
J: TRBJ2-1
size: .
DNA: TGCGCCAGCAGTGAGCGGCGGGCCCTGTACAATGAGCAGTTCTTC
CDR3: CASSERRALYNEQFF

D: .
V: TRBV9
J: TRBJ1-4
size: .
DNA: TGTGCCAGCAGCGTAGGACTTGCAACTAATGAAAAACTGTTTTTT
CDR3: CASSVGLATNEKLFF

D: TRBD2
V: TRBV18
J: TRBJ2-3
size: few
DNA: TGTGCCAGCTCACCATCACAAGCGGGGGCAGATACGCAGTATTTT
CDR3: CASSPSQAGADTQYF

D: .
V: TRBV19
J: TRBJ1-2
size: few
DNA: TGTGCCAGTAGTAGACAAACTTATGGCTACACCTTC
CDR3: CASSRQTYGYTF

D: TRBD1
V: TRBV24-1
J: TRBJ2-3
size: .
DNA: TGTGCCTCCTCACAACAGGGGGCGACCAGAGATACGCAGTATTTT
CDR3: CASSQQGATRDTQYF

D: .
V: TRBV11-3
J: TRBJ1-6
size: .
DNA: TGTGCCAGCAGCTTATCCCTCAATTCACCCCTCCACTTT
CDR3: CASSLSLNSPLHF

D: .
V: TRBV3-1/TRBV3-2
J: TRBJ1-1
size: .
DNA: TGTGCCAGCAGCCAAATCGGCCGTGAAGCTTTCTTT
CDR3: CASSQIGREAFF

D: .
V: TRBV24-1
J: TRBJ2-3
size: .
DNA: TGTGCCACCAGTGATTGGGGGGAGGAGGATACGCAGTATTTT
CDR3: CATSDWGEEDTQYF

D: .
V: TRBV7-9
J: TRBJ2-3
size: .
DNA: TGTGCCAGCAGCGTGGGGGGCGCAACAGATACGCAGTATTTT
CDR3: CASSVGGATDTQYF

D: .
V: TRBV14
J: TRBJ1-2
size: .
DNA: TGTGCCAGCAGCCAAGATAGACAGACCATCTATGGCTACACCTTC
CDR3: CASSQDRQTIYGYTF

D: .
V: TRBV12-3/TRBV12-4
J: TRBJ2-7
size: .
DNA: TGTGCCAGCAGGCCCCCGGGACTGATGGAGCAGTACTTC
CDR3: CASRPPGLMEQYF

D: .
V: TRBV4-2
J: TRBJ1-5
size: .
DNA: TGTGCCAGCAGCCAAGATCCCATCGGGCCCCAGCATTTT
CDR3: CASSQDPIGPQHF

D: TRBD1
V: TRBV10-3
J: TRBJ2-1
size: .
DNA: TGTGCCATACAAAGGGACAGGAACTACAATGAGCAGTTCTTC
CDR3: CAIQRDRNYNEQFF

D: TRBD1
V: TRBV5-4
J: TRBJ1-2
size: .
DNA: TGTGCCAGCAGCTCCTTGGAGGGGGCTCGGTATGGCTACACCTTC
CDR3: CASSSLEGARYGYTF

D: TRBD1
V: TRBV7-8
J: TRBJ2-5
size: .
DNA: TGTGCCAGCAGCTTAGATGGGACAGGCTATCAAGAGACCCAGTACTTC
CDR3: CASSLDGTGYQETQYF

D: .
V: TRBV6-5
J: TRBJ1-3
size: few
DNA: TGTGCCAGCAGACTAGTTGGGTACACCATATATTTT
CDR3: CASRLVGYTIYF

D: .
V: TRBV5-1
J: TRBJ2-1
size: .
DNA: TGCGCCAGCAGCCTTTCGGGGTACAATGAGCAGTTCTTC
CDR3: CASSLSGYNEQFF

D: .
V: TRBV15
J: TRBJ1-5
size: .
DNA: TGTGCCACCAGCGGGGGGGTAAACAATCAGCCCCAGCATTTT
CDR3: CATSGGVNNQPQHF